A selection of T cell receptor beta chains follows, all from one sample in a study of cytomegalovirus exposure and HLA in healthy donors. Sequencing was performed with immunoSEQ multiplex PCR; in TCRdb, only in-frame clones are kept and a portion is missing. The sample has approximately 150,000 clones; more than 55% are singletons. The specimen was PBMCs. Every receptor here comes from a woman aged 60-75 years in good health and CMV-seronegative. Each CDR3 is given with its conserved first and last residue. D genes are given only for firm matches. Only some rows state a clone size, as once, few, many or a class for expanded clones.

v_call: TRBV5-1; j_call: TRBJ2-7; clone_size: NA; d_call: NA; cdr3_aa: CASKKDGVSYEQYF; cdr3_nt: TGCGCCAGCAAAAAGGACGGGGTCTCCTACGAGCAGTACTTC
v_call: TRBV6-5; j_call: TRBJ2-1; clone_size: few; d_call: TRBD1; cdr3_aa: CASSRGTGGVNEQFF; cdr3_nt: TGTGCCAGCAGCAGAGGGACAGGGGGCGTGAATGAGCAGTTCTTC
v_call: TRBV6-1; j_call: TRBJ2-1; clone_size: NA; d_call: NA; cdr3_aa: CASSGGLKGEQFF; cdr3_nt: TGTGCCAGCAGTGGGGGCCTGAAGGGGGAGCAGTTCTTC
v_call: TRBV27; j_call: TRBJ1-3; clone_size: NA; d_call: NA; cdr3_aa: CASSLQGTGNTIYF; cdr3_nt: TGTGCCAGCAGTTTACAGGGAACTGGAAACACCATATATTTT
v_call: TRBV4-2; j_call: TRBJ1-1; clone_size: NA; d_call: NA; cdr3_aa: CASSQEQVNTEAFF; cdr3_nt: TGTGCCAGCAGCCAAGAACAGGTGAACACTGAAGCTTTCTTT
v_call: TRBV19; j_call: TRBJ2-1; clone_size: NA; d_call: TRBD2; cdr3_aa: CASSPQAGGPGDEQFF; cdr3_nt: TGTGCCAGTAGTCCACAAGCGGGAGGGCCGGGGGATGAGCAGTTCTTC
v_call: TRBV19; j_call: TRBJ2-7; clone_size: NA; d_call: TRBD2; cdr3_aa: CASSSGRTYEQYF; cdr3_nt: TGTGCCAGTAGCAGCGGGAGAACCTACGAGCAGTACTTC
v_call: TRBV6-5; j_call: TRBJ2-1; clone_size: few; d_call: TRBD2; cdr3_aa: CASSSRLAASNEQFF; cdr3_nt: TGTGCCAGCAGTAGCAGACTAGCGGCGTCCAATGAGCAGTTCTTC
v_call: TRBV29-1; j_call: TRBJ2-7; clone_size: NA; d_call: NA; cdr3_aa: CSVDPPTEQYF; cdr3_nt: TGCAGCGTTGACCCCCCTACCGAGCAGTACTTC
v_call: TRBV2; j_call: TRBJ1-5; clone_size: few; d_call: NA; cdr3_aa: CASSGGRAFFQGNQPQHF; cdr3_nt: TGTGCCAGCAGTGGAGGCAGGGCCTTTTTTCAGGGCAATCAGCCCCAGCATTTT
v_call: TRBV2; j_call: TRBJ2-7; clone_size: NA; d_call: NA; cdr3_aa: CASSVRVPYEQYF; cdr3_nt: TGTGCCAGCAGTGTTCGGGTACCCTACGAGCAGTACTTC
v_call: TRBV7-2; j_call: TRBJ1-5; clone_size: few; d_call: TRBD1; cdr3_aa: CASSLVQGAVQPQHF; cdr3_nt: TGTGCCAGCAGCTTAGTTCAGGGGGCCGTTCAGCCCCAGCATTTT
v_call: TRBV4-2; j_call: TRBJ2-3; clone_size: NA; d_call: TRBD2; cdr3_aa: CASSQDGSSGSGGTQYF; cdr3_nt: TGTGCCAGCAGCCAAGATGGGAGTAGCGGGTCGGGGGGTACGCAGTATTTT
v_call: TRBV5-1; j_call: TRBJ2-7; clone_size: NA; d_call: TRBD1; cdr3_aa: CASSFGPQGDQRTYEQYF; cdr3_nt: TGCGCCAGCAGCTTTGGCCCACAGGGGGATCAGCGGACCTACGAGCAGTACTTC
v_call: TRBV7-2; j_call: TRBJ2-7; clone_size: NA; d_call: NA; cdr3_aa: CASSFGTPVSYEQYF; cdr3_nt: TGTGCCAGCAGCTTCGGGACTCCCGTCTCCTACGAGCAGTACTTC
v_call: TRBV27; j_call: TRBJ1-5; clone_size: few; d_call: TRBD1; cdr3_aa: CASSSSRQGVVNQPQHF; cdr3_nt: TGTGCCAGCAGTTCTAGTCGTCAGGGGGTGGTCAATCAGCCCCAGCATTTT
v_call: TRBV12-5; j_call: TRBJ1-1; clone_size: NA; d_call: TRBD1; cdr3_aa: CASEKDRGDTEAFF; cdr3_nt: TGTGCTAGTGAGAAGGACAGGGGAGACACTGAAGCTTTCTTT
v_call: TRBV5-4; j_call: TRBJ2-7; clone_size: once; d_call: NA; cdr3_aa: CASSQQGWNEQYF; cdr3_nt: TGTGCCAGCAGCCAACAGGGTTGGAACGAGCAGTACTTC
v_call: TRBV6-5; j_call: TRBJ2-1; clone_size: NA; d_call: NA; cdr3_aa: CASSPRMGVYPEQFF; cdr3_nt: TGTGCCAGCAGTCCGAGGATGGGAGTGTATCCTGAGCAGTTCTTC
v_call: TRBV4-2; j_call: TRBJ2-1; clone_size: NA; d_call: TRBD2; cdr3_aa: CASSQVGTRSYNEQFF; cdr3_nt: TGTGCCAGCAGCCAAGTAGGGACTAGATCCTACAATGAGCAGTTCTTC
v_call: TRBV9; j_call: TRBJ1-1; clone_size: NA; d_call: NA; cdr3_aa: CASSVVQGLTEAFF; cdr3_nt: TGTGCCAGCAGCGTAGTTCAGGGATTGACTGAAGCTTTCTTT
v_call: TRBV9; j_call: TRBJ1-4; clone_size: NA; d_call: TRBD1; cdr3_aa: CASSRDRANEKLFF; cdr3_nt: TGTGCCAGCAGCAGAGACAGGGCTAATGAAAAACTGTTTTTT
v_call: TRBV6-5; j_call: TRBJ2-3; clone_size: few; d_call: NA; cdr3_aa: CASSWTPYTDTQYF; cdr3_nt: TGTGCCAGCAGCTGGACTCCTTACACAGATACGCAGTATTTT
v_call: TRBV19; j_call: TRBJ1-1; clone_size: once; d_call: TRBD1; cdr3_aa: CASSPDRGVEAFF; cdr3_nt: TGTGCCAGTAGTCCCGACAGGGGAGTTGAAGCTTTCTTT
v_call: TRBV5-1; j_call: TRBJ1-1; clone_size: NA; d_call: TRBD1; cdr3_aa: CASSAGQGSTEAFF; cdr3_nt: TGCGCCAGCAGCGCGGGACAGGGGAGCACTGAAGCTTTCTTT
v_call: TRBV27; j_call: TRBJ2-4; clone_size: NA; d_call: NA; cdr3_aa: CASSAQGGASKNIQYF; cdr3_nt: TGTGCCAGCAGTGCCCAGGGCGGCGCGTCCAAAAACATTCAGTACTTC
v_call: TRBV6-5; j_call: TRBJ1-2; clone_size: NA; d_call: NA; cdr3_aa: CASRRGRENYGYTF; cdr3_nt: TGTGCCAGCAGGCGGGGCCGAGAAAATTATGGCTACACCTTC
v_call: TRBV9; j_call: TRBJ1-3; clone_size: few; d_call: TRBD1; cdr3_aa: CASSVGEGGLGNTIYF; cdr3_nt: TGTGCCAGCAGCGTAGGTGAAGGGGGCCTTGGAAACACCATATATTTT
v_call: TRBV5-1; j_call: TRBJ2-2; clone_size: few; d_call: NA; cdr3_aa: CASSTSTGELFF; cdr3_nt: TGCGCCAGCAGCACTTCCACCGGGGAGCTGTTTTTT
v_call: TRBV6-1; j_call: TRBJ2-1; clone_size: few; d_call: TRBD2; cdr3_aa: CASRSSGSSYNEQFF; cdr3_nt: TGTGCCAGCCGATCTAGCGGGAGTTCCTACAATGAGCAGTTCTTC
v_call: TRBV7-2; j_call: TRBJ2-3; clone_size: NA; d_call: TRBD2; cdr3_aa: CASSLGSGRVGDTQYF; cdr3_nt: TGTGCCAGCAGCTTAGGTAGCGGGAGGGTGGGAGATACGCAGTATTTT
v_call: TRBV5-1; j_call: TRBJ2-1; clone_size: NA; d_call: TRBD2; cdr3_aa: CASSSSGTSTNEQFF; cdr3_nt: TGCGCCAGCAGCTCCTCCGGGACTAGCACGAATGAGCAGTTCTTC
v_call: TRBV5-1; j_call: TRBJ2-2; clone_size: NA; d_call: TRBD2; cdr3_aa: CASTSGGGPNTGELFF; cdr3_nt: TGCGCCAGCACCTCGGGAGGGGGGCCGAACACCGGGGAGCTGTTTTTT
v_call: TRBV29-1; j_call: TRBJ2-7; clone_size: NA; d_call: TRBD1; cdr3_aa: CSVTGGHDEQYF; cdr3_nt: TGCAGCGTGACAGGGGGCCACGACGAGCAGTACTTC
v_call: TRBV16; j_call: TRBJ2-5; clone_size: NA; d_call: NA; cdr3_aa: CASSQPLGTQYF; cdr3_nt: TGTGCCAGCAGCCAGCCACTAGGGACCCAGTACTTC
v_call: TRBV6-1; j_call: TRBJ2-2; clone_size: NA; d_call: TRBD2; cdr3_aa: CASSEPSGRGPGELFF; cdr3_nt: TGTGCCAGCAGTGAACCCAGCGGGAGGGGTCCCGGGGAGCTGTTTTTT
v_call: TRBV28; j_call: TRBJ2-7; clone_size: once; d_call: TRBD1; cdr3_aa: CASNIDRGYEQYF; cdr3_nt: TGTGCCAGCAATATAGACAGGGGCTACGAGCAGTACTTC
v_call: TRBV11-2; j_call: TRBJ2-2; clone_size: NA; d_call: NA; cdr3_aa: CASSFGGVGTGELFF; cdr3_nt: TGTGCCAGCAGCTTCGGGGGAGTAGGGACCGGGGAGCTGTTTTTT
v_call: TRBV5-1; j_call: TRBJ2-5; clone_size: NA; d_call: NA; cdr3_aa: CASSLGQQETQYF; cdr3_nt: TGCGCCAGCAGCTTGGGACAGCAAGAGACCCAGTACTTC
v_call: TRBV10-1; j_call: TRBJ2-2; clone_size: NA; d_call: TRBD2; cdr3_aa: CAIVNRGLTSGVTGELFF; cdr3_nt: TGCGCCATCGTAAACAGGGGATTGACTAGCGGGGTCACCGGGGAGCTGTTTTTT
v_call: TRBV6-6; j_call: TRBJ2-7; clone_size: NA; d_call: NA; cdr3_aa: CASSYRGNHEQYF; cdr3_nt: TGTGCCAGCAGTTACAGGGGAAACCACGAGCAGTACTTC
v_call: TRBV5-4; j_call: TRBJ2-3; clone_size: NA; d_call: NA; cdr3_aa: CASSLGARTDTQYF; cdr3_nt: TGTGCCAGCAGCCTTGGTGCGAGGACAGATACGCAGTATTTT
v_call: TRBV19; j_call: TRBJ1-5; clone_size: few; d_call: NA; cdr3_aa: CASSIRGVRQPQHF; cdr3_nt: TGTGCCAGTAGTATAAGGGGCGTGAGGCAGCCCCAGCATTTT
v_call: TRBV2; j_call: TRBJ2-2; clone_size: NA; d_call: NA; cdr3_aa: CASSEEGAARTGELFF; cdr3_nt: TGTGCCAGCAGTGAAGAGGGAGCGGCGAGAACCGGGGAGCTGTTTTTT
v_call: TRBV5-4; j_call: TRBJ1-1; clone_size: few; d_call: NA; cdr3_aa: CASSLVDSFEAFF; cdr3_nt: TGTGCCAGCAGCTTGGTTGACAGCTTTGAAGCTTTCTTT
v_call: TRBV19; j_call: TRBJ2-7; clone_size: NA; d_call: TRBD2; cdr3_aa: CASSRSGTYEQYF; cdr3_nt: TGTGCCAGTAGCCGTAGCGGGACCTACGAGCAGTACTTC
v_call: TRBV6-5; j_call: TRBJ1-2; clone_size: NA; d_call: NA; cdr3_aa: CASSYRGYGGYTF; cdr3_nt: TGTGCCAGCAGTTACAGGGGCTATGGGGGCTACACCTTC
v_call: TRBV29-1; j_call: TRBJ1-2; clone_size: NA; d_call: TRBD1; cdr3_aa: CSVGQGDYGYTF; cdr3_nt: TGCAGCGTGGGACAGGGAGACTATGGCTACACCTTC
v_call: TRBV14; j_call: TRBJ2-7; clone_size: NA; d_call: TRBD2; cdr3_aa: CASSQDRGGREGEQYF; cdr3_nt: TGTGCCAGCAGCCAAGATCGTGGCGGGAGGGAAGGCGAGCAGTACTTC
v_call: TRBV29-1; j_call: TRBJ2-7; clone_size: NA; d_call: TRBD1; cdr3_aa: CSVPGTGGRWNEQYF; cdr3_nt: TGCAGCGTTCCGGGGACAGGGGGGAGGTGGAACGAGCAGTACTTC
v_call: TRBV13; j_call: TRBJ2-7; clone_size: NA; d_call: TRBD2; cdr3_aa: CASSLGVGRDGEQYF; cdr3_nt: TGTGCCAGCAGCTTAGGAGTGGGGAGGGACGGCGAGCAGTACTTC
v_call: TRBV7-9; j_call: TRBJ1-2; clone_size: once; d_call: TRBD1; cdr3_aa: CASSPTGISNYGYTF; cdr3_nt: TGTGCCAGCAGCCCGACAGGGATCTCTAACTATGGCTACACCTTC
v_call: TRBV5-1; j_call: TRBJ2-7; clone_size: NA; d_call: NA; cdr3_aa: CASSLGLGDEQYF; cdr3_nt: TGCGCCAGCAGCTTGGGGCTAGGGGACGAGCAGTACTTC
v_call: TRBV9; j_call: TRBJ2-1; clone_size: few; d_call: TRBD2; cdr3_aa: CASSVRAGVSYNEQFF; cdr3_nt: TGTGCCAGCAGCGTCCGAGCGGGAGTCTCCTACAATGAGCAGTTCTTC